The 22 T cell receptor beta chains below all came from one sample that was sequenced in a study of blood T cell repertoires in COVID-19. Measured with immunoSEQ multiplex PCR; TCRdb has only the in-frame clones, and not every one. Counted here are about 170,000 clones, around 85% occurring once; the ten biggest clones make up approximately 1.3%. Source material: peripheral blood. The receptors come from a man in his sixties who had recovered from COVID-19.

This chain connects TRBV4-1 to TRBJ2-4; 10 positions match TRBD2. The J segment lost 1 base and the V segment lost 1 base, leaving 7 bases of the junction unmatched. The CDR3 consists of 18 residues. Germline CDR1 reads MGHRA; CDR2 reads YSYEKL. As DNA, the CDR3 is TGCGCCAGCAGCCAAGGTCTAGCGGGGGAATTCGCCAAAAACATTCAGTACTTC. Its translation: CASSQGLAGEFAKNIQYF.

The J gene is TRBJ1-3, the V gene TRBV9; tentative D call: TRBD1 (6 bases). The CDR3 runs to 16 residues. Germline CDR1 is SGDLS and CDR2 is YYNGEE. V dropped 1 base and J dropped 2 bases, with 13 bases sitting between them. CDR3 nucleotide sequence: TGTGCCAGCAGCGTAACGGACAGCAACCCTGGAAACACCATATATTTT. This sequence encodes CASSVTDSNPGNTIYF. Full variable domain (rest looked up from reference TRBV9 and TRBJ1-3): DSGVTQTPKHLITATGQRVTLRCSPRSGDLSVYWYQQSLDQGLQFLIQYYNGEERAKGNILERFSAQQFPDLHSELNLSSLELGDSALYFCASSVTDSNPGNTIYFGEGSWLTVV.

The chain is built from TRBV18 and TRBJ2-5; 10 nucleotides agree with TRBD1. Germline values: CDR1 KGHSH, CDR2 LQKENI. CDR3 length equals 18 residues. With V trimmed by 0 bases and J by 5 bases, 12 bases remained unmatched. The CDR3 DNA is TGTGCCAGCTCACCACCGAGCTACAGGACAGGGGGTCTTGAGACCCAGTACTTC. Translated: CASSPPSYRTGGLETQYF.

V gene TRBV12-5 combines with J gene TRBJ1-5; perhaps TRBD1 as D (6 bases). CDR3 length: 15 residues. Germline CDR1 and CDR2: LGHNT and FRNRAP. The V end was cut by 5 bases, the J end by 5 bases, with 16 bases between. As DNA, the CDR3 is TGTGCTAGTGGTACTATCAGGGGTTACGATCAGCCCCAGCATTTT. This encodes CASGTIRGYDQPQHF.

The table lists this clone with a few counts. The V and J genes are TRBV6-2 or TRBV6-3 and TRBJ1-5; 11 bases align to TRBD1. The CDR3 sequence is 15 residues long. The trim removed 5 bases at V and 4 bases at J, leaving 4 bases unmatched. Looked up from germline, CDR1 is MNHEY and CDR2 is SVGEGT. CDR3 amino acids: CASSRTGGLNQPQHF. CDR3 DNA sequence: TGTGCCAGCAGTCGGACAGGGGGCTTAAATCAGCCCCAGCATTTT.

This sequence joins TRBV9 and TRBJ1-4, with D possibly matching TRBD1 (5 bases). The CDR3 length is 12 residues. Trimming pared 4 bases from V and 8 bases from J, leaving 9 bases between. From germline, CDR1 is SGDLS and CDR2 YYNGEE. The CDR3 region has the DNA TGTGCCAGCAGCCTCCAGGGCGAAAAACTGTTTTTT. This encodes CASSLQGEKLFF.

The chain links TRBV7-8 to TRBJ1-6; weak D call: TRBD1 (5 bases). This CDR3 is 15 amino acids long. From germline, CDR1 is SGHVS and CDR2 FQNEAQ. The V gene lost 0 bases and the J gene lost 8 bases, with 11 bases spanning the gap. This CDR3 is CASSLALTGDSPLHF. CDR3 DNA: TGTGCCAGCAGCTTAGCGCTGACGGGGGATTCACCCCTCCACTTT. The full variable domain, its missing parts supplied by reference TRBV7-8 and TRBJ1-6, is GAGVSQSPRYKVAKRGQDVALRCDPISGHVSLFWYQQALGQGPEFLTYFQNEAQLDKSGLPSDRFFAERPEGSVSTLKIQRTQQEDSAVYLCASSLALTGDSPLHFGNGTRLTVT.

The chain carries TRBV19 and TRBJ1-5; unclear D gene. V dropped 6 bases and J dropped 4 bases, with 16 bases sitting between them. The CDR3 loop spans 15 amino acids. Germline CDR1 is LNHDA and CDR2 is SQIVND (reference sequence). Here the CDR3 reads CASSRKGVGNQPQHF. CDR3 DNA sequence: TGTGCCAGTAGCCGAAAGGGAGTGGGGAATCAGCCCCAGCATTTT. Complete variable domain (other parts from reference TRBV19 and TRBJ1-5): DGGITQSPKYLFRKEGQNVTLSCEQNLNHDAMYWYRQDPGQGLRLIYYSQIVNDFQKGDIAEGYSVSREKKESFPLTVTSAQKNPTAFYLCASSRKGVGNQPQHFGDGTRLSIL.

The chain uses TRBV3-1 (or the pseudogene TRBV3-2) and TRBJ1-1; 11 bases are a match to TRBD1. The V segment lost 6 bases and the J segment 5 bases; nucleotides outside the gene matches: 8. The length of the CDR3 is 15 residues. CDR1 and CDR2 from the germline V gene are LGHDT and YNNKEL (reference sequence). This chain's CDR3 is CASSWTGGAGTEAFF. CDR3 DNA: TGTGCCAGCAGTTGGACAGGGGGCGCGGGAACTGAAGCTTTCTTT.

The rearrangement links TRBV7-9 to TRBJ1-2, with 7 bases that match TRBD1. Germline lookup yields CDR1 SEHNR and CDR2 FQNEAQ (reference sequence). This CDR3 has 16 residues. V was pared by 1 base and J by 0 bases, with 5 bases of the junction left unmatched. DNA for the CDR3: TGTGCCAGCAGCTTAGGAGACAGGGAGACTAACTATGGCTACACCTTC. Protein: CASSLGDRETNYGYTF.

This sequence joins TRBV12-3 or TRBV12-4 and TRBJ2-1, with D possibly being TRBD1 (5 bases). Trimming pared 2 bases from V and 8 bases from J, leaving 10 bases between. CDR3 size: 13 residues. Written as DNA, the CDR3 is TGTGCCAGCAGTTTACCAGGGTACTATGAGCAGTTCTTC. Translating gives CASSLPGYYEQFF.

The CDR3 protein is CASSVDSTWGSPLHF. Written as DNA, the CDR3 is TGCGCCAGCAGCGTAGACAGCACCTGGGGTTCACCCCTCCACTTT. This chain uses TRBV4-1 with TRBJ1-6; D is possibly TRBD1 (5 bases). Trimming stripped 5 bases from V and 9 bases from J, with 17 bases between. This CDR3 comprises 15 residues. Germline V lookup: CDR1 MGHRA, CDR2 YSYEKL.

The chain's CDR3 is CASSEQGEATDTQYF. CDR3 bases: TGTGCCAGCAGTGAACAAGGGGAAGCGACAGATACGCAGTATTTT. The genes are TRBV2 and TRBJ2-3; D may be TRBD1 (5 bases). The V end lost 2 bases, the J end lost 3 bases, and 12 bases lay between the germline ends. The CDR3 extends over 15 amino acids. Per the germline V gene, CDR1 is SNHLY and CDR2 is FYNNEI. The full variable domain, rest sourced from reference TRBV2 and TRBJ2-3, is EPEVTQTPSHQVTQMGQEVILRCVPISNHLYFYWYRQILGQKVEFLVSFYNNEISEKSEIFDDQFSVERPDGSNFTLKIRSTKLEDSAMYFCASSEQGEATDTQYFGPGTRLTVL.

V and J are TRBV19 and TRBJ1-1; D is unresolved. There are 13 residues in the CDR3. From germline, CDR1 is LNHDA and CDR2 SQIVND (reference sequence). V lost 3 bases, J lost 1 base, and 6 bases lay in between. The CDR3 DNA reads as TGTGCCAGTAGTATGGAGAAGAACACTGAAGCTTTCTTT. Residues: CASSMEKNTEAFF.

Here the CDR3 reads CASSPLPSTDTQYF. CDR3 sequence (DNA): TGTGCCAGCAGCCCTCTTCCTAGCACAGATACGCAGTATTTT. The chain combines TRBV7-9 with TRBJ2-3; D is ambiguous. V was clipped by 5 bases and J by 0 bases, with 9 bases between them. The germline CDR1 and CDR2 sequences are SEHNR and FQNEAQ (reference sequence). The CDR3 covers 14 residues.

The V gene is TRBV10-3, the J gene TRBJ1-5; no reliable D call. The CDR3 spans 17 residues. Between the trimmed V and J ends, which lost 4 bases and 0 bases, there was a span of 16 bases. CDR1 and CDR2 (germline): ENHRY, SYGVKD. The CDR3 loop is CAISGGGGGYSNQPQHF. CDR3 DNA: TGTGCCATCAGTGGAGGAGGAGGCGGATATAGCAATCAGCCCCAGCATTTT.

The V and J genes are TRBV18 and TRBJ1-6; perhaps TRBD1 as D (5 bases). The V end was cut by 1 base, the J end by 3 bases, with 7 bases between. This CDR3 region has 15 residues. Germline CDR1 is KGHSH and CDR2 is LQKENI. The chain's CDR3 is CASSPRDSYNSPLHF. The CDR3 DNA is TGTGCCAGCTCACCACGAGACAGCTATAATTCACCCCTCCACTTT. Full variable domain (rest looked up from reference TRBV18 and TRBJ1-6): NAGVMQNPRHLVRRRGQEARLRCSPMKGHSHVYWYRQLPEEGLKFMVYLQKENIIDESGMPKERFSAEFPKEGPSILRIQQVVRGDSAAYFCASSPRDSYNSPLHFGNGTRLTVT.

This clone was counted only a few times. CDR3 coding DNA: TGTGCCAGCAGCCAAGACACGGGGGGCGTGGGCTACACCTTC. Amino acid sequence: CASSQDTGGVGYTF. The chain recombines TRBV3-1 (or the pseudogene TRBV3-2) with TRBJ1-2; perhaps TRBD1 as D (6 bases). The germline V gene has CDR1 LGHDT and CDR2 YNNKEL (reference sequence). V was cut by 0 bases and J by 8 bases, with 13 bases left in between. The CDR3 runs to 14 residues.

The chain employs TRBV2 and TRBJ2-7, with 7 positions matching TRBD1. The CDR3 is made up of 14 amino acids. J was trimmed by 6 bases and V by 6 bases; bases with no gene match: 11. Germline V gives CDR1 SNHLY, CDR2 FYNNEI. CDR3 region: CASRPEGTVREQYF. For the CDR3, the DNA is TGTGCCAGCAGGCCCGAAGGGACAGTACGCGAGCAGTACTTC.

This clone has only one observation. J is TRBJ1-5 and V is TRBV7-2; D gene uncertain. The germline V gene has CDR1 SGHTA and CDR2 FQGNSA. V was shortened by 5 bases and J by 5 bases, with 7 bases between the two germline ends. The CDR3 has 12 amino acids. The CDR3 reads CASSMEYQPQHF. The CDR3 DNA reads TGTGCCAGCAGCATGGAGTATCAGCCCCAGCATTTT.

The chain joins TRBV19 to TRBJ2-7, with D perhaps TRBD2 (6 bases). V dropped 3 bases and J dropped 3 bases, with 15 bases sitting between them. The CDR3 sequence is 15 residues long. CDR1 is LNHDA and CDR2 is SQIVND in the germline V gene (reference sequence). In DNA form, the CDR3 reads TGTGCCAGTAGTATGGGGCTCTTCGGGGGCTACGAGCAGTACTTC. As protein: CASSMGLFGGYEQYF. The full variable domain, in which reference TRBV19 and TRBJ2-7 provide the parts outside the CDR3, is DGGITQSPKYLFRKEGQNVTLSCEQNLNHDAMYWYRQDPGQGLRLIYYSQIVNDFQKGDIAEGYSVSREKKESFPLTVTSAQKNPTAFYLCASSMGLFGGYEQYFGPGTRLTVT.

The chain recombines TRBV7-2 with TRBJ1-5; 8 bases match TRBD1. V was clipped by 1 base and J by 4 bases; unmatched bases: 3. The CDR3 is 15 residues long. Germline loops: CDR1 SGHTA, CDR2 FQGNSA. The CDR3 loop reads CASSLGQGRNQPQHF. The CDR3 nucleotides are TGTGCCAGCAGCTTAGGACAGGGGCGAAATCAGCCCCAGCATTTT.